The 8 T cell receptor beta chains in this list originate from one sample, sequenced in a study of T cell responses to AZD1222 COVID-19 vaccine. The repertoire was sequenced with immunoSEQ multiplex PCR; TCRdb's copy has only in-frame clones and lacks some. The repertoire has 40,000 to 45,000 clones, around 80% of them found once; the top ten carry about a fifth. The specimen was peripheral blood, collected 28 days after the second dose of the MenACWY control vaccine. Every receptor here comes from an adult who received the MenACWY meningococcal vaccine as a control.

This sequence joins TRBV5-1 and TRBJ2-3; no definite D call. V dropped 0 bases and J dropped 7 bases, with 18 bases sitting between them. The CDR3 runs to 16 residues. CDR1 and CDR2 (germline): SGHRS, YFSETQ. CDR3 in amino acids: CASSLEGRLTRNTQYF. DNA of the CDR3: TGCGCCAGCAGCTTGGAGGGCAGGCTAACGCGGAATACGCAGTATTTT.

This clone was found once. The chain is built from TRBV2 and TRBJ2-3; TRBD1 agrees at 7 bases. CDR1 and CDR2 from the germline V gene are SNHLY and FYNNEI. Unmatched junction bases numbered 7, after V lost 7 bases and J lost 0 bases. The CDR3 is made up of 15 amino acids. CDR3 region: CASKLQGTSTDTQYF. CDR3 DNA: TGTGCCAGCAAGTTACAGGGGACCAGCACAGATACGCAGTATTTT.

CDR3 region: CATSGSSGGPNTGELFF. The CDR3 DNA follows: TGTGCCACCAGTGGATCTAGCGGGGGGCCCAACACCGGGGAGCTGTTTTTT. The V and J genes are TRBV24-1 and TRBJ2-2; 11 bases fit TRBD2. CDR1 and CDR2 (germline): KGHDR, SFDVKD. The CDR3 extends over 17 amino acids. Germline trimming cut 5 bases from V and 2 bases from J; bases unmatched to any gene: 6.

The chain is built from TRBV3-1 (or the pseudogene TRBV3-2) and TRBJ2-7; D is possibly TRBD2 (5 bases). Germline V gene data show CDR1 as LGHDT and CDR2 as YNNKEL (reference sequence). V was trimmed by 4 bases and J by 3 bases, leaving 13 bases between them. The CDR3 loop spans 14 amino acids. CDR3 nucleotides: TGTGCCAGCAGCCGCGACCTCGGAGGCTACGAGCAGTACTTC. It codes for CASSRDLGGYEQYF.

V is TRBV2 and J is TRBJ1-5; no reliable D call. The ends were cut back, 7 bases at V and 4 bases at J, with 14 bases in the middle. Germline V gene lookup returns CDR1 SNHLY and CDR2 FYNNEI. CDR3 length: 14 residues. CDR3 nucleotides: TGTGCCAGCAAGGAGGGTAGCATGAATCAGCCCCAGCATTTT. Encoded protein: CASKEGSMNQPQHF. Complete variable domain (other parts from reference TRBV2 and TRBJ1-5): EPEVTQTPSHQVTQMGQEVILRCVPISNHLYFYWYRQILGQKVEFLVSFYNNEISEKSEIFDDQFSVERPDGSNFTLKIRSTKLEDSAMYFCASKEGSMNQPQHFGDGTRLSIL.

This sequence joins TRBV5-1 and TRBJ2-1; the D gene is possibly TRBD2 (6 bases). Trimming pared 2 bases from V and 10 bases from J, leaving 10 bases between. Germline assignment: CDR1 SGHRS and CDR2 YFSETQ. This CDR3 comprises 12 residues. This chain's CDR3 is CASSLREKEQFF. CDR3 sequence (DNA): TGCGCCAGCAGCTTACGGGAGAAAGAGCAGTTCTTC.

The chain links TRBV2 to TRBJ1-2; D gene unclear. Trimming took off 4 bases at V and 8 bases at J, with 17 bases between the two ends. CDR3 size: 14 residues. Germline V gene sequence: CDR1 SNHLY, CDR2 FYNNEI. This CDR3 is CASSVSRAIEGYTF. CDR3 bases: TGTGCCAGCAGTGTTTCTAGGGCAATAGAAGGCTACACCTTC.

The chain has TRBV9 and TRBJ1-1; a possible D gene is TRBD1 (6 bases). Germline V gene data show CDR1 as SGDLS and CDR2 as YYNGEE. V lost 2 bases to trimming and J lost 6 bases, with 11 bases between them. CDR3 size: 13 residues. The CDR3 region has the DNA TGTGCCAGCAGCGTCAATGGGGGCGCTGAAGCTTTCTTT. Translated: CASSVNGGAEAFF.